The 19 T cell receptor beta chains reported below all come from one sample, sequenced in a study of OX40 agonist ivuxolimab in advanced cancers. Data came from immunoSEQ multiplex PCR; TCRdb stores just in-frame clones and leaves some out. The table has around 97,000 clones, around 85% seen once. The specimen comprised CD4+ or CD8+ T cells sorted from blood, sampled in a trial of the OX40 agonist ivuxolimab. These receptor sequences come from an adult with an advanced solid tumor such as melanoma, head and neck, liver or kidney cancer.

The V and J genes are TRBV7-8 and TRBJ2-2; 8 positions agree with TRBD1. Germline-derived CDR1 and CDR2 are SGHVS and FQNEAQ. CDR3 size: 16 residues. V trimming: 7 bases; J trimming: 1 base; junction bases outside the gene matches: 8. The CDR3 loop reads CASTFRGQENTGELFF. CDR3 nucleotide sequence: TGTGCCAGCACCTTTAGGGGACAGGAGAACACCGGGGAGCTGTTTTTT.

V is TRBV29-1 and J is TRBJ1-3; D is perhaps TRBD1 (5 bases). This CDR3 has 15 amino acids. V lost 4 bases and J 4 bases, leaving 17 bases between the germline ends. Germline V gives CDR1 SQVTM, CDR2 ANQGSEA. This chain's CDR3 is CSVAGREDTGNTIYF. The CDR3 region has the DNA TGCAGCGTTGCGGGCAGGGAGGATACCGGAAACACCATATATTTT.

This chain links TRBV7-6 with TRBJ2-3, with a tentative D call TRBD1 (6 bases). The CDR3 is made up of 13 amino acids. Germline CDR1 is SGHVS and CDR2 is FNYEAQ. Trimming stripped 4 bases from V and 4 bases from J, with 9 bases between. The CDR3 region has the DNA TGTGCCAGCAGCTCGGACAGATCAGATACGCAGTATTTT. It translates to CASSSDRSDTQYF. Looking up the rest from reference TRBV7-6 and TRBJ2-3 gives the full variable domain: GAGVSQSPRYKVTKRGQDVALRCDPISGHVSLYWYRQALGQGPEFLTYFNYEAQQDKSGLPNDRFSAERPEGSISTLTIQRTEQRDSAMYRCASSSDRSDTQYFGPGTRLTVL.

The chain couples TRBV5-6 to TRBJ1-4; TRBD1 aligns across 9 bases. The V gene end was trimmed by 2 bases and the J gene end by 7 bases; junction bases not matched to a gene: 6. Germline assignment: CDR1 SGHDT and CDR2 YYEEEE. This CDR3 region has 15 residues. The CDR3 spells CASSFFGTGSEKLFF. The CDR3 nucleotides are TGTGCCAGCAGCTTTTTCGGGACAGGGAGTGAAAAACTGTTTTTT. The full variable domain, in which reference TRBV5-6 and TRBJ1-4 provide the parts outside the CDR3, is DAGVTQSPTHLIKTRGQQVTLRCSPKSGHDTVSWYQQALGQGPQFIFQYYEEEERQRGNFPDRFSGHQFPNYSSELNVNALLLGDSALYLCASSFFGTGSEKLFFGSGTQLSVL.

This chain joins TRBV30 and TRBJ1-4; tentatively, D is TRBD1 (6 bases). CDR3 size: 16 residues. Germline-derived CDR1 and CDR2 are GTSNPN and SVGIG (reference sequence). The V end was cut by 3 bases, the J end by 7 bases, with 21 bases between. Written as DNA, the CDR3 is TGTGCCTGGAGCACAATGAAACAGGGCCAGGGTGAAAAACTGTTTTTT. It is translated as CAWSTMKQGQGEKLFF.

V and J are TRBV30 and TRBJ1-5, with D perhaps matching TRBD1 (6 bases). V lost 2 bases to trimming and J lost 0 bases, with 17 bases between them. This CDR3 comprises 17 residues. Looked up from germline, CDR1 is GTSNPN and CDR2 is SVGIG (reference sequence). The CDR3 spells CAWSRNSGAYSNQPQHF. Written as DNA, the CDR3 is TGTGCCTGGAGTAGAAATTCGGGGGCCTATAGCAATCAGCCCCAGCATTTT.

This chain links TRBV19 with TRBJ1-1, with 8 nucleotides matching TRBD1. This CDR3 is built from 13 residues. V lost 1 base to trimming and J lost 11 bases; unmatched junction nucleotides: 6. Germline CDR1 LNHDA, CDR2 SQIVND (reference sequence). CDR3 nucleotides: TGTGCCAGTAGTATAGGGATCCGACAGGGGGCTTTCTTT. Amino acid sequence: CASSIGIRQGAFF. The full variable domain, its missing parts supplied by reference TRBV19 and TRBJ1-1, is DGGITQSPKYLFRKEGQNVTLSCEQNLNHDAMYWYRQDPGQGLRLIYYSQIVNDFQKGDIAEGYSVSREKKESFPLTVTSAQKNPTAFYLCASSIGIRQGAFFGQGTRLTVV.

The chain couples TRBV5-5 to TRBJ1-1, with 7 bases identical to TRBD1. The V segment lost 0 bases and the J segment 9 bases; nucleotides outside the gene matches: 5. The V gene's germline CDR1 is SGHKS and CDR2 YYEKEE (reference sequence). The CDR3 is made up of 13 amino acids. CDR3 sequence (DNA): TGTGCCAGCAGCTTGGTGAGGGACAGTAAAGCTTTCTTT. This translates into CASSLVRDSKAFF.

The chain carries TRBV6-5 and TRBJ1-1, with D maybe TRBD1 (6 bases). CDR1 and CDR2 from the germline V gene are MNHEY and SVGAGI. The length of the CDR3 is 16 residues. V lost 0 bases and J lost 0, with 11 bases in between. CDR3 protein: CASSYSAGVVNTEAFF. In DNA form, the CDR3 reads TGTGCCAGCAGTTACTCGGCAGGGGTTGTGAACACTGAAGCTTTCTTT.

This chain joins TRBV10-2 and TRBJ2-7; tentatively, D is TRBD2 (5 bases). V dropped 7 bases and J dropped 3 bases, with 16 bases sitting between them. CDR1 is WSHSY and CDR2 is SAAADI in the germline V gene. The CDR3 contains 14 residues. In DNA, the CDR3 is TGCGCCAGCAATCAGCTTGGGAGAAACTACGAGCAGTACTTC. This gives the protein CASNQLGRNYEQYF.

V is TRBV25-1 and J is TRBJ1-4, with TRBD1 as a possible D gene (6 bases). CDR3 length: 12 residues. The germline V gene encodes CDR1 MGHDK and CDR2 SYGVNS. V gave up 5 bases and J gave up 11 bases, with 12 bases separating them. CDR3 sequence (DNA): TGTGCCAGCAGTCCAGGGGTAGAGAAACTGTTTTTT. This gives the protein CASSPGVEKLFF.

V usage is TRBV11-2 and J usage is TRBJ1-5; D possibly corresponds to TRBD1 (6 bases). The V gene lost 4 bases and the J gene lost 7 bases, with 14 bases spanning the gap. Germline-derived CDR1 and CDR2 are SGHAT and FQNNGV. CDR3 length equals 14 residues. This CDR3 is CASSSPGAGQPQHF. In DNA, the CDR3 is TGTGCCAGCAGCTCGCCGGGGGCAGGACAGCCCCAGCATTTT.

This chain links TRBV13 with TRBJ2-7; a weak D match, TRBD2 (5 bases). CDR1 PRHDT and CDR2 FYEKMQ come from the germline V gene (reference sequence). The ends were cut back, 8 bases at V and 2 bases at J, with 16 bases in the middle. The CDR3 runs to 14 residues. CDR3 loop: CASRHAGRTYEQYF. CDR3 bases: TGTGCCAGCCGCCATGCGGGCAGAACCTACGAGCAGTACTTC.

The chain joins TRBV11-3 to TRBJ2-4, with 7 bases identical to TRBD1. Per germline, CDR1 SGHNT and CDR2 YENEEA. The J segment lost 3 bases and the V segment lost 4 bases, leaving 6 bases of the junction unmatched. The CDR3 has 15 residues. The CDR3 bases are TGTGCCAGCAGCTACGAGGGGGCGGTCAAAAACATTCAGTACTTC. This sequence encodes CASSYEGAVKNIQYF.

The CDR3 is CASSFGIYYGYTF. The CDR3 DNA sequence: TGTGCCAGCAGCTTCGGGATCTACTATGGCTACACCTTC. The J gene is TRBJ1-2, the V gene TRBV5-8, with D uncertain. With 2 bases removed from V and 3 bases from J, the gap between germline ends came to 8 bases. The CDR3 runs 13 residues. Germline CDR1 and CDR2: SGHTS and YDEGEE. Based on the CDR3 plus reference TRBV5-8 and TRBJ1-2, the full variable domain is EAGVTQSPTHLIKTRGQQATLRCSPISGHTSVYWYQQALGLGLQFLLWYDEGEERNRGNFPPRFSGRQFPNYSSELNVNALELEDSALYLCASSFGIYYGYTFGSGTRLTVV.

This sequence joins TRBV30 and TRBJ2-5, with 9 bases identical to TRBD2. Germline lookup yields CDR1 GTSNPN and CDR2 SVGIG (reference sequence). CDR3 length: 15 residues. The trim removed 3 bases at V and 7 bases at J, leaving 12 bases unmatched. CDR3 amino acids: CAWSLGLAWGGTQYF. The CDR3 DNA sequence: TGTGCCTGGAGCCTCGGACTAGCGTGGGGGGGGACCCAGTACTTC.

The V gene is TRBV6-1, the J gene TRBJ2-7, with TRBD1 matching over 9 bases. Germline CDR1 and CDR2: MNHNS and SASEGT. The CDR3 extends over 14 amino acids. V shed 6 bases, J shed 3 bases, and the junction held 6 bases outside the gene matches. The chain's CDR3 is CASSRDRDLYEQYF. In nucleotides, the CDR3 is TGTGCCAGCAGCCGGGACAGGGACCTCTACGAGCAGTACTTC.

The chain employs TRBV6-6 and TRBJ2-3; D is perhaps TRBD2 (5 bases). CDR1 and CDR2 from the germline V gene are MNHNY and SVGAGI (reference sequence). Trimming removed 0 bases from V and 1 base from J, with 8 bases in between. There are 15 residues in the CDR3. CDR3 loop: CASSYSARGTDTQYF. DNA for the CDR3: TGTGCCAGCAGTTACTCGGCGAGGGGCACAGATACGCAGTATTTT.

This chain links TRBV7-2 with TRBJ2-1; D is possibly TRBD2 (6 bases). This CDR3 is built from 11 residues. Germline loops: CDR1 SGHTA, CDR2 FQGNSA. V lost 8 bases and J 15 bases, leaving 17 bases between the germline ends. The CDR3 here is CASRSRGPLFF. The CDR3 nucleotides are TGTGCCAGCCGATCGCGGGGTCCCTTGTTCTTC.